These 16 T cell receptor beta chains came from one sample sequenced in a study of blood T cell repertoires in COVID-19 (dated by TCRdb to 2020 to 2022). Libraries were prepared through the immunoSEQ multiplex PCR assay. Here the immuneACCESS table is served through TCRdb, limited to in-frame sequences with V and J called. Missing clones are a known gap in these copies; in checked studies unresolved V genes cover under half, and the rest lacks a known reason. The sample contains hundreds of thousands of clones, 85% to 90% of them found a single time. The ten largest make up over 2% of the sample. Sequencing was performed on PBMCs or T cells enriched from blood (not recorded which). The receptors were gathered from a young woman who had recovered from COVID-19.

This chain connects TRBV6-5 to TRBJ2-7; D ambiguous. Germline V gene lookup returns CDR1 MNHEY and CDR2 SVGAGI. V was shortened by 6 bases and J by 6 bases, with 15 bases between the two germline ends. The CDR3 consists of 13 residues. DNA of the CDR3: TGTGCCAGCAGCCCCCCTCCGCCGGGCGAGCAGTACTTC. Residues: CASSPPPPGEQYF.

The CDR3 DNA reads as TGTGCCAGCAGAACCCCTGTAGCGGGGACGCAGTATTTT. Its translation is CASRTPVAGTQYF. The genes are TRBV6-5 and TRBJ2-3; 8 positions match TRBD2. Trimming cost V 6 bases and J 9 bases; bases outside gene matches: 8. The germline CDR1 and CDR2 sequences are MNHEY and SVGAGI. The CDR3 runs 13 residues.

This clone was picked up many times. The chain recombines TRBV2 with TRBJ2-4, with D possibly being TRBD1 (6 bases). V dropped 4 bases and J dropped 0 bases, with 7 bases sitting between them. CDR1 SNHLY and CDR2 FYNNEI come from the germline V gene. This CDR3 comprises 14 residues. Here the CDR3 reads CASSGGLAKNIQYF. DNA of the CDR3: TGTGCCAGCAGTGGGGGGCTAGCCAAAAACATTCAGTACTTC.

This chain uses TRBV10-3 with TRBJ2-3; D is unclear. Germline CDR1 reads ENHRY; CDR2 reads SYGVKD. The CDR3 spans 16 residues. V lost 2 bases, J lost 1 base, and 13 bases lay in between. This chain's CDR3 is CAISEPTRQGTDTQYF. The CDR3 DNA reads as TGTGCCATCAGTGAGCCTACTCGCCAGGGCACAGATACGCAGTATTTT.

The chain couples TRBV30 to TRBJ1-2; D is perhaps TRBD1 (5 bases). This CDR3 has 13 residues. Deletions cut 7 bases from V and 5 bases from J, with 17 bases between. Germline CDR1 GTSNPN, CDR2 SVGIG (reference sequence). The CDR3 protein is CASIQDFSYGYTF. In DNA, the CDR3 is TGTGCCTCAATACAGGATTTCTCTTATGGCTACACCTTC.

This chain joins TRBV10-1 and TRBJ2-1; the match to TRBD2 covers 7 bases. CDR3 length equals 13 residues. CDR1 is WNHNN and CDR2 is SYGVQD in the germline V gene (reference sequence). Losses at the gene ends were 6 bases for V and 10 bases for J; bases not matched to a gene: 9. CDR3 sequence: CASRAGGSAEQFF. The CDR3 nucleotides read TGCGCCAGCAGGGCCGGGGGGTCGGCGGAGCAGTTCTTC.

This chain uses TRBV28 with TRBJ1-2, with 7 bases identical to TRBD1. Germline-derived CDR1 and CDR2 are MDHEN and SYDVKM. Unmatched junction bases numbered 10, after V lost 2 bases and J lost 1 base. The CDR3 length is 17 residues. The CDR3 DNA reads TGTGCCAGCAGTTTAACCGACGGGACAGCGAGTAACTATGGCTACACCTTC. Protein product: CASSLTDGTASNYGYTF.

V is TRBV5-1 and J is TRBJ2-7; 11 nucleotides align to TRBD2. Germline CDR1 and CDR2: SGHRS and YFSETQ. J lost 2 bases, V lost 2 bases, and 0 bases had no gene match. The CDR3 extends over 14 amino acids. In DNA, the CDR3 is TGCGCCAGCAGCTTTAGCGGGGGGGCCTACGAGCAGTACTTC. Protein sequence: CASSFSGGAYEQYF.

The V call is TRBV5-1, the J call TRBJ2-7; a possible D gene is TRBD2 (6 bases). The CDR3 sequence is 13 residues long. Germline CDR1 SGHRS, CDR2 YFSETQ. V was trimmed by 4 bases and J by 2 bases, leaving 10 bases between them. The CDR3 protein is CASSRREAYEQYF. CDR3 coding DNA: TGCGCCAGCAGCAGGCGGGAAGCCTACGAGCAGTACTTC. Variable domain in full (rest from reference TRBV5-1 and TRBJ2-7): KAGVTQTPRYLIKTRGQQVTLSCSPISGHRSVSWYQQTPGQGLQFLFEYFSETQRNKGNFPGRFSGRQFSNSRSEMNVSTLELGDSALYLCASSRREAYEQYFGPGTRLTVT.

V and J are TRBV7-3 and TRBJ1-2, with 7 bases lining up with TRBD1. Trimming at V came to 0 bases and at J to 5 bases, leaving 12 bases not matched to a gene. Germline lookup yields CDR1 SGHTA and CDR2 FQGTGA. This CDR3 contains 17 residues. CDR3 residues: CASSLTGRTGQGYGYTF. The CDR3 coding sequence is TGTGCCAGCAGCTTAACGGGCCGGACAGGCCAGGGGTATGGCTACACCTTC.

The chain carries TRBV11-3 and TRBJ2-1; D is ambiguous. Looked up from germline, CDR1 is SGHNT and CDR2 is YENEEA. The V end was cut by 1 base, the J end by 7 bases, with 8 bases between. This CDR3 region has 13 residues. Here the CDR3 reads CASSLGYGNEQFF. DNA of the CDR3: TGTGCCAGCAGCTTAGGGTACGGGAATGAGCAGTTCTTC.

This clone was seen just once. The chain uses TRBV6-5 and TRBJ1-4; 12 nucleotides line up with TRBD1. J was trimmed by 12 bases and V by 0 bases; bases with no gene match: 8. CDR1 and CDR2 from the germline V gene are MNHEY and SVGAGI. This CDR3 region has 16 residues. CDR3 nucleotide sequence: TGTGCCAGCAGTTACTCGTCCGGGACAGGGGGCGGGGAACTGTTTTTT. Amino acids: CASSYSSGTGGGELFF.

The chain joins TRBV7-8 to TRBJ1-4; 9 bases agree with TRBD1. The V gene's germline CDR1 is SGHVS and CDR2 FQNEAQ. V lost 4 bases, J lost 0 bases, and 3 bases stayed unmatched. The CDR3 extends over 16 amino acids. The CDR3 DNA is TGTGCCAGCAGCTACCGACAGGGGGCAACTAATGAAAAACTGTTTTTT. This encodes CASSYRQGATNEKLFF.

The J gene is TRBJ2-3, the V gene TRBV3-1 (or the pseudogene TRBV3-2); 9 nucleotides align to TRBD2. The V gene's germline CDR1 is LGHDT and CDR2 YNNKEL (reference sequence). J lost 4 bases, V lost 2 bases, and 7 bases had no gene match. This CDR3 has 16 residues. The CDR3: CASSQQTSGLADTQYF. In DNA, the CDR3 is TGTGCCAGCAGCCAACAGACTAGCGGACTGGCAGATACGCAGTATTTT.

This clone appeared once. The genes are TRBV29-1 and TRBJ1-2, with D tentatively TRBD1 (6 bases). The CDR3 loop spans 14 amino acids. V was trimmed by 6 bases and J by 0 bases, leaving 14 bases between them. Germline V CDR1 and CDR2: SQVTM, ANQGSEA. The DNA of the CDR3 is TGCAGCGTCCAGAACAGGGCGTCTAACTATGGCTACACCTTC. The encoded protein is CSVQNRASNYGYTF.

This clone appeared once. The chain uses TRBV11-2 and TRBJ2-5; TRBD2 might be the D (6 bases). This CDR3 has 15 residues. The germline gives CDR1 SGHAT, CDR2 FQNNGV. V lost 0 bases and J lost 5, with 13 bases in between. This CDR3 is CASSLDPRGVETQYF. The CDR3 DNA reads TGTGCCAGCAGCTTAGATCCCCGCGGGGTCGAGACCCAGTACTTC.